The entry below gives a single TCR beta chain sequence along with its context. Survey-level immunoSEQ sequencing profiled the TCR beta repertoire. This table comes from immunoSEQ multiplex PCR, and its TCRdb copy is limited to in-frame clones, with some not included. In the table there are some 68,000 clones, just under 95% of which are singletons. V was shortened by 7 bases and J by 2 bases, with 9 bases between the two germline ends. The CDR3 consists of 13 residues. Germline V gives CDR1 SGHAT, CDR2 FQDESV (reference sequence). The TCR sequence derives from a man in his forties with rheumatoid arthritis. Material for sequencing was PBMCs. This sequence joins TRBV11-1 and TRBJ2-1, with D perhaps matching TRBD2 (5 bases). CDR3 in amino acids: CASTRLPYNEQFF. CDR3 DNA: TGTGCCAGCACCCGACTACCCTACAATGAGCAGTTCTTC.